This T cell receptor (beta chain) comes out of a study of blood T cell repertoires in COVID-19. Trimming at V came to 5 bases and at J to 2 bases, leaving 3 bases not matched to a gene. CDR3 length: 15 amino acids. The germline V gene has CDR1 ENHRY and CDR2 SYGVKD. The protocol was immunoSEQ multiplex PCR, while the TCRdb copy is restricted to in-frame clones and leaves out a portion. The sample carries about 55,000 clones, 88% recorded once. The specimen sequenced was peripheral blood. The source of this sequence is a man aged 60 to 75 with active COVID-19. This sequence joins TRBV10-3 and TRBJ2-7, with 13 nucleotides matching TRBD2. The CDR3 loop is CAISPGTSGAYEQYF. The DNA of the CDR3 is TGTGCCATCAGTCCGGGGACTAGCGGGGCCTACGAGCAGTACTTC.